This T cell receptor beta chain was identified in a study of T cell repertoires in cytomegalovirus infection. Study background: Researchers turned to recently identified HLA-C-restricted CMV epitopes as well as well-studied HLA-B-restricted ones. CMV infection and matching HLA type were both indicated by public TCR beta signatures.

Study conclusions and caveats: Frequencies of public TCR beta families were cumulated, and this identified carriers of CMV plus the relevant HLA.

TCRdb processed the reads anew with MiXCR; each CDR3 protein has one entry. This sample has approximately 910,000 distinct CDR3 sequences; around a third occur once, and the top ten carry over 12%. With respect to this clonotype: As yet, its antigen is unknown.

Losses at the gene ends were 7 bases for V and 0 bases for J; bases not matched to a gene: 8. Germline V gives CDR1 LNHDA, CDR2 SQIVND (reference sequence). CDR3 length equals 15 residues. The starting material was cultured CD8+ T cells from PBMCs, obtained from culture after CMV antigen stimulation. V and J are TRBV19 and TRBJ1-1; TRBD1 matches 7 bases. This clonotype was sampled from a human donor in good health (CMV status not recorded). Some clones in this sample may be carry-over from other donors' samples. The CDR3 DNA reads TGTGCCAGTACCCAATCACAGGGGCTGAACACTGAAGCTTTCTTT. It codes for CASTQSQGLNTEAFF.